Only a few counts were recorded for the clone carrying this T cell receptor (beta chain). Its antigen is as yet unknown. This sample stems from a study of blood T cells in healthy people across ages. General study findings and limits: Diversity of TCR beta per million T cells declined in a roughly linear way with age.

A second PCR, run for 7 to 11 cycles, used a sample-barcoded 5' primer plus a J-beta primer mix. Per-sample output comprised a minimum of 2.5 million paired-end reads containing CDR3. TCRdb re-called the 5' RACE reads with MiXCR, one entry per CDR3 protein. The data show about 620,000 distinct CDR3 sequences, with under 25% seen just once and approximately 3.7% held by the top ten. Approximately 9.2 milliliters was the volume of peripheral blood drawn from each donor. Specimen: blood. The receptor was isolated from a man between 65 and 85 years old in good health.

CDR3 loop: CASSWGDIREKLFF. The CDR3, as DNA: TGTGCCAGCAGCTGGGGGGACATAAGGGAAAAACTGTTTTTT. The chain couples TRBV7-9 to TRBJ1-4; D possibly corresponds to TRBD1 (6 bases). The CDR3 loop spans 14 amino acids. Germline CDR1 reads SEHNR; CDR2 reads FQNEAQ (reference sequence). V gave up 4 bases and J gave up 8 bases, with 14 bases separating them.